These 21 T cell receptor beta chains were all obtained from the same sample, sequenced in a study of T cell repertoires and Cas9 in healthy adults. Profiling relied on immunoSEQ multiplex PCR, and the TCRdb table lists in-frame clones only, not all of them. Of over 14,000 clones listed, roughly nine tenths are singletons. Sequenced: Tregs (CD4+, CD25+, CD127-, CD137-, CD154-) from PBMCs; culture status not recorded. These receptor sequences come from a human donor in good health.

In nucleotides, the CDR3 is TGTGCCAGCAAGGGGGACTCCAATGAGCAGTTCTTC. It is translated as CASKGDSNEQFF. V gene TRBV9 combines with J gene TRBJ2-1; D is perhaps TRBD1 or TRBD2 (6 bases each). In germline, CDR1 is SGDLS, CDR2 YYNGEE. Trimming took 6 bases from V and 6 from J, leaving 10 bases between them. The CDR3 runs 12 residues.

Comment on this clone: Likely a read error: the CDR3 ends without its conserved phenylalanine or tryptophan. V is TRBV27 and J is TRBJ2-3; a weak D match, TRBD1 (6 bases). Trimming took off 5 bases at V and 8 bases at J, with 8 bases between the two ends. CDR3 length: 11 residues. Germline V gene data show CDR1 as MNHEY and CDR2 as SMNVEV (reference sequence). CDR3 coding DNA: TGTGCCAGCAGTATAGGGGGTACGCAGTATTTA. Its translation: CASSIGGTQYL.

The chain links TRBV7-3 to TRBJ1-2; D not certain. The CDR3 is made up of 13 amino acids. Between the trimmed V and J ends, which lost 2 bases and 2 bases, there was a span of 6 bases. Germline CDR1 SGHTA, CDR2 FQGTGA. CDR3 nucleotide sequence: TGTGCCAGCAGCTTATTTGAGAACTATGGCTACACCTTC. Protein product: CASSLFENYGYTF.

The chain uses TRBV7-9 and TRBJ1-1; D ambiguous. Germline V gene data show CDR1 as SEHNR and CDR2 as FQNEAQ (reference sequence). The V end lost 2 bases, the J end lost 3 bases, and 10 bases lay between the germline ends. The CDR3 is 14 amino acids. As DNA, the CDR3 is TGTGCCAGCAGCTTATTCTCAGTTGACACTGAAGCTTTCTTT. Protein product: CASSLFSVDTEAFF.

This sequence joins TRBV19 and TRBJ1-2; the D gene is possibly TRBD1 (6 bases). The V and J ends lost 3 bases and 2 bases respectively, with 7 bases between them. The CDR3 loop spans 13 amino acids. From germline, CDR1 is LNHDA and CDR2 SQIVND (reference sequence). The CDR3 DNA follows: TGTGCCAGTAGTATCGACAGGAACTATGGCTACACCTTC. Its translation: CASSIDRNYGYTF. The full variable domain, with the rest looked up from reference TRBV19 and TRBJ1-2, is DGGITQSPKYLFRKEGQNVTLSCEQNLNHDAMYWYRQDPGQGLRLIYYSQIVNDFQKGDIAEGYSVSREKKESFPLTVTSAQKNPTAFYLCASSIDRNYGYTFGSGTRLTVV.

J is TRBJ1-1 and V is TRBV4-3; D uncertain. V was trimmed by 3 bases and J by 7 bases, leaving 27 bases between them. Germline CDR1 reads LGHNA; CDR2 reads YSLEER. The CDR3 consists of 18 residues. This CDR3 reads CASSQSRLGRAEPVEAFF. The CDR3 coding sequence is TGCGCCAGCAGCCAGTCCCGCCTGGGGAGGGCGGAACCAGTTGAAGCTTTCTTT.

The chain joins TRBV6-5 to TRBJ1-1; 7 bases map to TRBD1. Germline V gene data show CDR1 as MNHEY and CDR2 as SVGAGI. Losses at the gene ends were 3 bases for V and 4 bases for J; bases not matched to a gene: 2. The CDR3 consists of 13 residues. The DNA of the CDR3 is TGTGCCAGCAGTTATTACAGGGGCACTGAAGCTTTCTTT. Residues: CASSYYRGTEAFF.

DNA of the CDR3: TGTGCCAGCAGTTACGACAGGGAATATGGCTACACCTTC. It yields the protein CASSYDREYGYTF. V usage is TRBV6-5 and J usage is TRBJ1-2; 7 bases align to TRBD1. The germline V gene encodes CDR1 MNHEY and CDR2 SVGAGI. The CDR3 length is 13 residues. Trimming cost V 2 bases and J 5 bases; bases outside gene matches: 2.

This sequence joins TRBV6-1 and TRBJ2-7, with 15 bases that match TRBD2. V shed 4 bases, J shed 7 bases, and the junction held 5 bases outside the gene matches. The CDR3 is 15 residues long. Germline V gene lookup returns CDR1 MNHNS and CDR2 SASEGT. The CDR3 DNA sequence: TGTGCCAGCAGTGTGGGACTAGCGGGAGGTGGAGAGCAGTACGTC. Translation gives CASSVGLAGGGEQYV.

This clone was recorded only once. The genes are TRBV19 and TRBJ2-3; no clear D gene. The CDR3 loop spans 14 amino acids. CDR1 is LNHDA and CDR2 is SQIVND in the germline V gene (reference sequence). The V gene lost 1 base and the J gene lost 7 bases, with 12 bases spanning the gap. CDR3 sequence (DNA): TGTGCCAGTAGTATAGCCCCCCCCGCAAATACGCAGTATTTT. The encoded protein is CASSIAPPANTQYF.

This chain joins TRBV10-3 and TRBJ2-5; 8 bases are shared with TRBD1. CDR1 and CDR2 from the germline V gene are ENHRY and SYGVKD. Trimming at V came to 0 bases and at J to 10 bases, leaving 16 bases not matched to a gene. CDR3 length equals 17 residues. CDR3 nucleotide sequence: TGTGCCATCAGTGAGTCCGCCGGGACAGGCATACAAGGGAGCCAGTACTTC. It translates to CAISESAGTGIQGSQYF.

The chain recombines TRBV7-9 with TRBJ2-3; 10 nucleotides match TRBD2. The CDR3 loop spans 16 amino acids. Losses at the gene ends were 1 base for V and 5 bases for J; bases not matched to a gene: 6. CDR1 is SEHNR, CDR2 FQNEAQ, per germline (reference sequence). In DNA form, the CDR3 reads TGTGCCAGCAGCTTAGGGACTAGCGGCGGGGGAGATACGCAGTATTTT. It encodes CASSLGTSGGGDTQYF.

The chain links TRBV19 to TRBJ1-2; D unresolved. This CDR3 is 13 amino acids long. The ends were cut back, 6 bases at V and 4 bases at J, with 12 bases in the middle. Germline V gene data show CDR1 as LNHDA and CDR2 as SQIVND (reference sequence). The CDR3 sequence is CASRAEGTYGYTF. Here the CDR3 DNA reads TGTGCCAGTAGGGCAGAGGGAACCTATGGCTACACCTTC.

The chain joins TRBV11-3 to TRBJ2-1; 7 bases are a match to TRBD1. CDR3 size: 13 residues. Trimming removed 4 bases from V and 6 bases from J; junction bases left unmatched: 3. Germline CDR1 reads SGHNT; CDR2 reads YENEEA. CDR3 nucleotides: TGTGCCAGCAGCTCGGGACAGACCAATGAGCAGTTCTTC. It yields the protein CASSSGQTNEQFF.

This clone was recorded a few times. This chain joins TRBV7-3 and TRBJ1-1; D call uncertain. The CDR3 covers 13 residues. The germline V and J ends were trimmed by 4 bases and 9 bases, with 15 bases remaining between them. In germline, CDR1 is SGHTA, CDR2 FQGTGA. The chain's CDR3 is CASSSLDGSQAFF. The CDR3 nucleotides are TGTGCCAGCAGCTCCTTGGACGGCTCCCAAGCTTTCTTT.

This clone occurred once. The V and J genes are TRBV28 and TRBJ1-5; the D is unclear. The CDR3 spans 18 residues. CDR1 is MDHEN and CDR2 is SYDVKM in the germline V gene. V was trimmed by 3 bases and J by 0 bases, leaving 18 bases between them. CDR3 sequence: CASSFGLRQTYSNQPQHF. CDR3 bases: TGTGCCAGCAGTTTCGGTCTCAGGCAGACCTATAGCAATCAGCCCCAGCATTTT. Full variable domain (remainder filled in from reference TRBV28 and TRBJ1-5): DVKVTQSSRYLVKRTGEKVFLECVQDMDHENMFWYRQDPGLGLRLIYFSYDVKMKEKGDIPEGYSVSREKKERFSLILESASTNQTSMYLCASSFGLRQTYSNQPQHFGDGTRLSIL.

This clone has just a few counts. The V call is TRBV15, the J call TRBJ1-4, with D unclear. The germline gives CDR1 LNHNV, CDR2 YYDKDF (reference sequence). The CDR3 covers 15 residues. Trimming stripped 1 base from V and 1 base from J, with 7 bases between. CDR3 sequence: CATSRAALTNEKLFF. CDR3 bases: TGTGCCACCAGCAGAGCAGCCCTAACTAATGAAAAACTGTTTTTT.

The genes are TRBV2 and TRBJ2-7; 15 nucleotides match TRBD2. The CDR3 totals 17 residues. Germline lookup yields CDR1 SNHLY and CDR2 FYNNEI. V lost 8 bases to trimming and J lost 1 base; unmatched junction nucleotides: 9. CDR3: CASWTSGRANPSYEQYV. The CDR3 DNA reads TGTGCCAGCTGGACTAGCGGGAGGGCCAATCCTTCCTACGAGCAGTACGTC.

In its sample, this clone was seen a few times. V and J are TRBV27 and TRBJ1-6; 8 bases line up with TRBD1. Looked up from germline, CDR1 is MNHEY and CDR2 is SMNVEV (reference sequence). CDR3 length equals 16 residues. Losses at the gene ends were 6 bases for V and 0 bases for J; bases not matched to a gene: 4. The CDR3 nucleotides read TGTGCCAGCAGAACACAGGGGGTCTCCTATAATTCACCCCTCCACTTT. This sequence encodes CASRTQGVSYNSPLHF.

This clone was detected a few times. The V gene is TRBV10-3, the J gene TRBJ1-1; D gene unclear. The germline V gene encodes CDR1 ENHRY and CDR2 SYGVKD. V lost 0 bases and J 3 bases, leaving 14 bases between the germline ends. The length of the CDR3 is 16 residues. CDR3 in amino acids: CAISESRPTSYTEAFF. As DNA, the CDR3 is TGTGCCATCAGTGAGTCGAGGCCCACTTCGTACACTGAAGCTTTCTTT.

The rearrangement links TRBV7-9 to TRBJ2-3, with 9 positions matching TRBD2. This CDR3 has 15 amino acids. Trimming cost V 8 bases and J 1 base; bases outside gene matches: 7. Germline values: CDR1 SEHNR, CDR2 FQNEAQ (reference sequence). CDR3: CASSSSGIGTDTQYF. The CDR3 DNA follows: TGTGCCAGCTCTTCTAGCGGGATAGGCACAGATACGCAGTATTTT. The full variable domain, its missing parts supplied by reference TRBV7-9 and TRBJ2-3, is DTGVSQNPRHKITKRGQNVTFRCDPISEHNRLYWYRQTLGQGPEFLTYFQNEAQLEKSRLLSDRFSAERPKGSFSTLEIQRTEQGDSAMYLCASSSSGIGTDTQYFGPGTRLTVL.